This is a list of T cell receptor beta chains from one sample in a study of blood T cells in healthy people across ages. Each CDR3 protein gets one entry after TCRdb re-called the 5' RACE reads with MiXCR. The table has approximately 1,000,000 distinct CDR3 sequences, more than 30% seen once. The specimen sequenced was blood. Receptor source: a man aged 18 to 30 in good health. CDR3s leave out the opening cysteine and the closing phenylalanine or tryptophan. The D gene is left open where the match is weak.

d_gene	v_gene	j_gene	CDR3aa
TRBD1	TRBV14	TRBJ2-7	ASSQDQGAKQY
NA	TRBV14	TRBJ1-1	ASSQWRDGYATEAF
NA	TRBV7-2	TRBJ1-4	ASSLGGNWGEKLF
NA	TRBV2	TRBJ2-1	ASSELGPEQF
NA	TRBV9	TRBJ1-2	ASSPRPGAYGGYT
NA	TRBV7-2	TRBJ1-4	ASSLNHQNEKLF
NA	TRBV6-2/TRBV6-3	TRBJ2-1	ASSYSSAYNEQF
TRBD1	TRBV20-1	TRBJ2-3	SARGPGQGPSTDTQY
NA	TRBV10-2	TRBJ2-1	ASRSRSNEQF
NA	TRBV7-2	TRBJ2-3	ASSLVGDTQY
NA	TRBV9	TRBJ1-4	ASSGLGGPNEKLF
NA	TRBV6-2/TRBV6-3	TRBJ2-3	ASSYGQGRTDTQY
NA	TRBV5-5	TRBJ1-2	ASSLRFADSSNYGYT
NA	TRBV12-3/TRBV12-4	TRBJ1-2	ASSYLGGSYGYT
NA	TRBV30	TRBJ1-1	AWGSGSAAEAF
NA	TRBV6-1	TRBJ1-2	ASSETVGGYT
TRBD1	TRBV19	TRBJ1-1	ASSIPGGRRAF
NA	TRBV12-3/TRBV12-4	TRBJ2-7	ASSLNRYEQY
NA	TRBV14	TRBJ1-5	ASSQRRDQPQH
TRBD1	TRBV2	NA	ASIPGQGRETQY
NA	TRBV3-1	TRBJ2-7	ASSQVTGSNYEQY
NA	TRBV29-1	TRBJ1-1	SVARTYNPEAF
TRBD2	TRBV4-2	TRBJ2-3	ASSQDPLVAGDTDTQY
NA	TRBV12-3/TRBV12-4	TRBJ1-5	ASETSGNQPQH
TRBD2	TRBV20-1	TRBJ2-1	SAQMGTSGDNEQF
NA	TRBV9	TRBJ2-1	ASSPKGHQPYNEQF
NA	TRBV30	TRBJ1-5	AWNPGVTGQPQH
NA	TRBV7-3	TRBJ1-3	ASSPGALSGNTIY
TRBD1	TRBV18	TRBJ2-1	ASSIDRGLSYNEQF
NA	TRBV5-1	TRBJ1-1	ASSLLAITLTAEAF
NA	TRBV29-1	TRBJ2-5	SFRNGGRETQY
NA	TRBV20-1	TRBJ1-5	SARGDSRDSNQPQH
NA	TRBV9	TRBJ2-7	SSSFGLEAYEQY
TRBD2	TRBV7-2	TRBJ2-3	ASSYQGLAGSDTQY